This T cell receptor beta chain was identified during a study of blood T cell repertoires in COVID-19. About the study: PBMCs, B-cell-depleted T cells, or T cells provided the cDNA or gDNA that made up the material.

How the authors handled the data: Using reference gene primer amplification, nucleated cell counts were estimated. Sequenced by immunoSEQ multiplex PCR; TCRdb stores in-frame clones only, minus some. V, J and clone size were drawn from that table, and D and trimming were deduced from the DNA. The sample consists of around 310,000 clones, roughly 90% of them appearing once. Germline values: CDR1 LNHDA, CDR2 SQIVND (reference sequence). V shed 1 base, J shed 6 bases, and the junction held 2 bases outside the gene matches. This CDR3 spans 15 amino acids. This clone was recorded once. This chain connects TRBV19 to TRBJ2-4; 11 nucleotides match TRBD2. Sequenced sample: peripheral blood. This receptor was taken from a woman aged 40 to 50 with COVID-19, enrolled during active disease. The CDR3 protein is CASSIALAGGNIQYF. DNA of the CDR3: TGTGCCAGTAGTATAGCGCTAGCGGGAGGAAACATTCAGTACTTC.